The 13 T cell receptor beta chains in this list originate from one sample, sequenced in a study of CD8 T cells in Susac syndrome. Random hexamers were used to reverse transcribe an amount of about 0.45 to 1 ug RNA. One entry per CDR3 protein results from TCRdb running MiXCR on the immunoSEQ multiplex PCR reads. The sample has some 150,000 distinct CDR3 sequences; over 85% are singletons. The specimen was CD8+ T cells from PBMCs. The receptor set was obtained from a human donor in good health.

The chain carries TRBV9 and TRBJ2-3; D perhaps matches TRBD1 (5 bases). Germline-derived CDR1 and CDR2 are SGDLS and YYNGEE. V lost 0 bases, J lost 2 bases, and 13 bases lay in between. The CDR3 has 16 residues. The CDR3, as DNA: TGTGCCAGCAGCGTAGTGGCGAGGACATTCACAGATACGCAGTATTTT. It codes for CASSVVARTFTDTQYF.

This rearrangement joins TRBV9 to TRBJ2-1; tentatively, D is TRBD1 (5 bases). V dropped 4 bases and J dropped 12 bases, with 23 bases sitting between them. CDR1 SGDLS and CDR2 YYNGEE come from the germline V gene. CDR3 length equals 15 residues. CDR3 in DNA: TGTGCCAGCAGCCCCAGGGTGTATCAACGGTTAGGGCAGTTCTTC. Translated: CASSPRVYQRLGQFF. Based on the CDR3 plus reference TRBV9 and TRBJ2-1, the full variable domain is DSGVTQTPKHLITATGQRVTLRCSPRSGDLSVYWYQQSLDQGLQFLIQYYNGEERAKGNILERFSAQQFPDLHSELNLSSLELGDSALYFCASSPRVYQRLGQFFGPGTRLTVL.

CDR3 loop: CASSDSSGRAYNEQFF. The CDR3 region has the DNA TGTGCCAGCAGCGACTCGAGCGGGAGGGCCTACAATGAGCAGTTCTTC. The V gene is TRBV12-3 or TRBV12-4, the J gene TRBJ2-1, with TRBD2 matching 10 bases. CDR3 length: 16 amino acids. The V and J ends lost 6 bases and 2 bases, in that order; junction bases with no gene match: 7.

The chain links TRBV7-9 to TRBJ2-1; D unclear. The germline V and J ends were trimmed by 4 bases and 8 bases, with 9 bases remaining between them. CDR1 is SEHNR and CDR2 is FQNEAQ in the germline V gene (reference sequence). This CDR3 contains 12 residues. The CDR3 loop is CASSSLPDEQFF. The CDR3 bases are TGTGCCAGCAGCTCCCTGCCCGATGAGCAGTTCTTC.

V usage is TRBV27 and J usage is TRBJ1-5; 9 bases map to TRBD1. The CDR3 is 16 amino acids. Trimming removed 4 bases from V and 9 bases from J; junction bases left unmatched: 13. Germline V gene sequence: CDR1 MNHEY, CDR2 SMNVEV (reference sequence). CDR3 amino acids: CASSSPLQGAPGPQHF. Here the CDR3 DNA reads TGTGCCAGCAGTTCCCCTTTACAGGGGGCTCCGGGGCCCCAGCATTTT.

The CDR3: CSASRTPKTEAFF. Written as DNA, the CDR3 is TGCAGTGCTAGTAGGACACCCAAGACTGAAGCTTTCTTT. The rearrangement joins TRBV20-1 to TRBJ1-1; D is possibly TRBD1 (5 bases). The germline V and J ends were trimmed by 3 bases and 5 bases, with 13 bases remaining between them. Germline V lookup: CDR1 DFQATT, CDR2 SNEGSKA (reference sequence). The length of the CDR3 is 13 residues.

The count of this clonotype is one. The chain employs TRBV7-9 and TRBJ1-2, with D uncertain. This CDR3 is built from 12 residues. V was clipped by 5 bases and J by 5 bases, with 9 bases between them. Looked up from germline, CDR1 is SEHNR and CDR2 is FQNEAQ (reference sequence). In nucleotides, the CDR3 is TGTGCCAGCAGCCCCCCCGGGTATGGCTACACCTTC. It encodes CASSPPGYGYTF.

J is TRBJ1-1 and V is TRBV19; D gene unclear. Trimming cost V 3 bases and J 4 bases, with 6 bases left between them. The CDR3 loop spans 12 amino acids. Germline lookup yields CDR1 LNHDA and CDR2 SQIVND (reference sequence). The CDR3 DNA follows: TGTGCCAGTAGTATCCCCATCACTGAAGCTTTCTTT. It encodes CASSIPITEAFF.

The chain employs TRBV6-6 and TRBJ2-2; D is uncertain. This CDR3 has 15 residues. Germline V gene lookup returns CDR1 MNHNY and CDR2 SVGAGI (reference sequence). V lost 1 base, J lost 4 bases, and 10 bases lay in between. In nucleotides, the CDR3 is TGTGCCAGCAGTTACTATTTGCTTTCCACCGGGGAGCTGTTTTTT. It encodes CASSYYLLSTGELFF.

The V gene is TRBV3-1, the J gene TRBJ1-5; 10 bases line up with TRBD1. This CDR3 is built from 16 residues. Germline CDR1 LGHDT, CDR2 YNNKEL (reference sequence). J was trimmed by 5 bases and V by 1 base; bases with no gene match: 5. CDR3 region: CASSQADRGNDQPQHF. CDR3 nucleotides: TGTGCCAGCAGCCAAGCGGACAGGGGGAACGATCAGCCCCAGCATTTT.

V and J are TRBV6-5 and TRBJ2-1; D unclear. The CDR3 totals 13 residues. Germline V CDR1 and CDR2: MNHEY, SVGAGI. V lost 5 bases to trimming and J lost 5 bases, with 10 bases between them. The CDR3 loop reads CASSLTDDNEQFF. CDR3 DNA sequence: TGTGCCAGCAGTCTTACCGACGACAATGAGCAGTTCTTC.

This chain links TRBV2 with TRBJ2-7; D not certain. Trimming cost V 8 bases and J 4 bases, with 12 bases left between them. Germline-derived CDR1 and CDR2 are SNHLY and FYNNEI. The CDR3 covers 12 residues. Here the CDR3 DNA reads TGTGCCAGCCTTAGGCCGGCTTACGAGCAGTACTTC. Amino acids: CASLRPAYEQYF.

The chain is built from TRBV7-9 and TRBJ2-3, with 11 positions matching TRBD2. V was clipped by 10 bases and J by 6 bases; unmatched bases: 9. CDR3 size: 14 residues. Germline CDR1 SEHNR, CDR2 FQNEAQ (reference sequence). Here the CDR3 DNA reads TGTGCCACAGATAGCGGGAGGGCCGATGATACGCAGTATTTT. It yields the protein CATDSGRADDTQYF.